The 15 T cell receptor beta chains below were found in one sample sequenced in a study of blood T cell repertoires in COVID-19. Assay: immunoSEQ multiplex PCR; the TCRdb copy retains only in-frame clones and omits some. The sample shows 390,000 or so clones, roughly 88% of them seen only once. The specimen sequenced was peripheral blood. Receptors were obtained from a woman aged 25 to 39 with active or convalescent COVID-19.

The chain has TRBV10-1 and TRBJ2-7; 10 bases are shared with TRBD2. Trimming removed 8 bases from V and 5 bases from J; junction bases left unmatched: 6. Germline-derived CDR1 and CDR2 are WNHNN and SYGVQD (reference sequence). The CDR3 runs to 13 residues. The CDR3 DNA is TGCGCCAGCGGTAGCGGGGGGCGAGACGAGCAGTACTTC. Protein sequence: CASGSGGRDEQYF.

As DNA, the CDR3 is TGTGCCAGTAGTGGAAGGAGGGATACGCAGTATTTT. Protein product: CASSGRRDTQYF. The chain combines TRBV19 with TRBJ2-3; D is possibly TRBD2 (5 bases). V lost 5 bases to trimming and J lost 6 bases, with 9 bases between them. This CDR3 has 12 residues. Germline V gene data show CDR1 as LNHDA and CDR2 as SQIVND (reference sequence).

The rearrangement uses TRBV6-5 and TRBJ2-5; TRBD2 is a possible D gene (5 bases). Germline CDR1 MNHEY, CDR2 SVGAGI. V lost 6 bases and J 5 bases, leaving 7 bases between the germline ends. The CDR3 is 11 amino acids. The CDR3 nucleotides are TGTGCCAGCAGAAGGGAGGAGACCCAGTACTTC. Amino acid sequence: CASRREETQYF.

This chain uses TRBV7-2 with TRBJ2-3; TRBD2 matches at 15 bases. The CDR3 length is 20 residues. Per germline, CDR1 SGHTA and CDR2 FQGNSA. V gave up 0 bases and J gave up 6 bases; unmatched junction bases: 13. For the CDR3, the DNA is TGTGCCAGCAGCTTAGCCCTAAGAGGGACTAGCGGGGGGTGGGTGGATACGCAGTATTTT. This translates into CASSLALRGTSGGWVDTQYF.

This chain connects TRBV5-3 to TRBJ2-6; 13 bases are shared with TRBD2. TRBV5-3 qualifies as an ORF whose function is uncertain. The CDR3 runs 21 residues. J lost 3 bases, V lost 4 bases, and 16 bases had no gene match. CDR3 in amino acids: CARSPTPTSGRLRDGANVLTF. The CDR3 nucleotides are TGTGCCAGAAGCCCAACCCCGACTAGCGGGAGGTTAAGAGATGGGGCCAACGTCCTGACTTTC.

The chain uses TRBV3-1 (or the pseudogene TRBV3-2) and TRBJ1-4; possible D gene TRBD1, 5 bases. The germline V gene has CDR1 LGHDT and CDR2 YNNKEL (reference sequence). This CDR3 has 15 residues. V was cut by 0 bases and J by 7 bases, with 12 bases left in between. CDR3 sequence (DNA): TGTGCCAGCAGCCAAGAGGGGGGAAACGGTGAAAAACTGTTTTTT. Its protein product is CASSQEGGNGEKLFF.

The CDR3 bases are TGTGCCAGCTCACCAGAGTACAGGGGCGAACCAAGAATTAACTATGGCTACACCTTC. Translation gives CASSPEYRGEPRINYGYTF. This chain links TRBV18 with TRBJ1-2; TRBD1 matches 7 bases. The germline V gene has CDR1 KGHSH and CDR2 LQKENI. This CDR3 region has 19 residues. V lost 2 bases and J lost 1; bases outside the gene matches: 16.

This rearrangement joins TRBV5-1 to TRBJ2-1; the D gene is possibly TRBD2 (5 bases). V lost 3 bases and J 0 bases, leaving 10 bases between the germline ends. The CDR3 is made up of 15 amino acids. Germline CDR1 and CDR2: SGHRS and YFSETQ. The CDR3 DNA follows: TGCGCCAGCAGCTCCACTGGGAGCTCCTACAATGAGCAGTTCTTC. Its protein is CASSSTGSSYNEQFF.

The chain is built from TRBV6-5 and TRBJ2-1; 13 positions match TRBD2. CDR3 length equals 15 residues. The ends lost 7 bases at V and 4 bases at J; junction bases unmatched: 4. Germline V gene sequence: CDR1 MNHEY, CDR2 SVGAGI. The CDR3 nucleotides read TGTGCCAGCAACCCACTAGCGGGGGGGTACAATGAGCAGTTCTTC. This encodes CASNPLAGGYNEQFF.

V usage is TRBV25-1 and J usage is TRBJ2-7; 9 bases line up with TRBD1. Germline CDR1 reads MGHDK; CDR2 reads SYGVNS. V lost 5 bases to trimming and J lost 3 bases; unmatched junction nucleotides: 5. The CDR3 loop spans 14 amino acids. CDR3 residues: CASSPRDRDYEQYF. CDR3 nucleotides: TGTGCCAGCAGTCCCCGGGACAGGGACTACGAGCAGTACTTC.

This clone showed up just once. The rearrangement uses TRBV7-9 and TRBJ1-3; the match to TRBD1 covers 7 bases. This CDR3 has 15 amino acids. The J segment lost 2 bases and the V segment lost 5 bases, leaving 6 bases of the junction unmatched. Germline V CDR1 and CDR2: SEHNR, FQNEAQ (reference sequence). DNA for the CDR3: TGTGCCAGCAGCCCTCGGCAGGGGGCTGGAAACACCATATATTTT. It encodes CASSPRQGAGNTIYF.

The J gene is TRBJ1-4, the V gene TRBV6-5, with D tentatively TRBD1 (5 bases). Germline assignment: CDR1 MNHEY and CDR2 SVGAGI. Trimming took 6 bases from V and 4 from J, leaving 12 bases between them. The CDR3 is made up of 14 amino acids. The CDR3 bases are TGTGCCAGCAGAGGACGACAGAATAATGAAAAACTGTTTTTT. It encodes CASRGRQNNEKLFF.

To note about this clone: The junction differs from germline at one of its ends, possibly a read error. This sequence joins TRBV29-1 and TRBJ1-2; a weak D match, TRBD1 (5 bases). Germline loops: CDR1 SQVTM, CDR2 ANQGSEA. This CDR3 contains 10 residues. CDR3 sequence: CSVEMGRWIF. The CDR3, as DNA: TGCAGCGTTGAAATGGGGCGGTGGATCTTC.

This chain joins TRBV10-3 and TRBJ1-1; TRBD1 matches at 8 bases. This CDR3 has 12 residues. With 3 bases clipped from V and 7 bases from J, the junction kept 1 base outside the gene matches. Per the germline V gene, CDR1 is ENHRY and CDR2 is SYGVKD. CDR3 DNA: TGTGCCATCAGTGAAGGACAGGGTGAAGCTTTCTTT. The encoded protein is CAISEGQGEAFF.

The rearrangement joins TRBV30 to TRBJ2-1, with 8 bases fitting TRBD2. Germline CDR1 GTSNPN, CDR2 SVGIG (reference sequence). The ends lost 1 base at V and 7 bases at J; junction bases unmatched: 6. The CDR3 is 14 residues long. The CDR3 DNA reads TGTGCCTGGAGTGGCGGGAGGTCTTGGAATGAGCAGTTCTTC. Protein product: CAWSGGRSWNEQFF.